This TCR beta chain is drawn from a study of chemoradiotherapy in HPV16-positive cancers. As for the study in general: Candidate HPV-specific clones and shared TCR motifs came from a couple of HPV16-positive patients.

V trimming: 3 bases; J trimming: 7 bases; junction bases outside the gene matches: 17. This CDR3 spans 18 amino acids. The germline gives CDR1 MDHEN, CDR2 SYDVKM. Profiling relied on immunoSEQ multiplex PCR, and the TCRdb table lists in-frame clones only, not all of them. The sample lists 7,900 or so clones; more than 75% were seen once. Study results and caveats: For HPV16-positive patients, expanding HPV-responsive T cells associated with longer recurrence-free survival. Non-HPV-specific T cells did not expand in tumors during treatment, whereas candidate HPV-specific clones and E7-related motifs did.

The table lists this clone with a count of one. As yet, its antigen is unknown. Repertoires were sampled repeatedly during chemoradiotherapy. The rearrangement uses TRBV28 and TRBJ2-2; 7 nucleotides align to TRBD2. The sample here was taken from a patient who underwent chemoradiotherapy. The sequence derives from a human donor with HPV-associated anogenital cancer. DNA for the CDR3: TGTGCCAGCAGTTTCCTAGTAGCGGGCGGCCTTTACCACGGGGAGCTGTTTTTT. Amino acids: CASSFLVAGGLYHGELFF.